A selection of T cell receptor beta chains follows, all from one sample in a study of vaccination effects on CD4 cells after COVID-19. What these receptors recognize is not known. The assay was immunoSEQ multiplex PCR, and TCRdb's table has in-frame clones only and misses some. The data contain tens of thousands of clones, roughly four fifths of them singletons. The sample was CD4+ T cells from PBMCs cultured with HCoV-NL63 spike peptides, taken before COVID-19 vaccination. Receptors originate from a human donor who received a COVID-19 vaccine. The CDR3 runs from the conserved cysteine through the conserved F or W. The D gene is left open where the match is weak. A row's size may be missing; if present it is once, few, many or a size class.

D gene: -
J gene: TRBJ2-1
clone size: -
V gene: TRBV7-2
CDR3 DNA: TGTGCCAGCAGCCCGTCGTCCGTGCAGAGCTCCTACAATGAGCAGTTCTTC
CDR3 protein: CASSPSSVQSSYNEQFF

D gene: -
J gene: TRBJ1-3
clone size: -
V gene: TRBV7-2
CDR3 DNA: TGTGCCAGCAGCCCGCGCACCACAGATCCCCAAAACACCATATATTTT
CDR3 protein: CASSPRTTDPQNTIYF

D gene: -
J gene: TRBJ1-1
clone size: -
V gene: TRBV4-2
CDR3 DNA: TGTGCCAGCAGCCAGGCCATAGGCCGGGATCGTGAAGCTTTCTTT
CDR3 protein: CASSQAIGRDREAFF

D gene: TRBD2
J gene: TRBJ2-3
clone size: -
V gene: TRBV29-1
CDR3 DNA: TGCAGCGTTGAAGATGGGTTGCTAGCGGGGGGATTCCATACGCAGTATTTT
CDR3 protein: CSVEDGLLAGGFHTQYF

D gene: -
J gene: TRBJ1-2
clone size: -
V gene: TRBV20-1
CDR3 DNA: TGCAGTGCGGCGGTCGGCTACACCTTC
CDR3 protein: CSAAVGYTF

D gene: -
J gene: TRBJ2-6
clone size: once
V gene: TRBV9
CDR3 DNA: TGTGCCAGCAGCGTAGACCAGGGGCTGGCAGGGGCCAACGTCCTGACTTTC
CDR3 protein: CASSVDQGLAGANVLTF

D gene: -
J gene: TRBJ2-1
clone size: -
V gene: TRBV21-1
CDR3 DNA: TGTGCCAGCAGCAAAGGTTCCGCCGGGACTAGCGGCAGCTCCTACAATGAGCAGTTCTTC
CDR3 protein: CASSKGSAGTSGSSYNEQFF

D gene: -
J gene: TRBJ2-2
clone size: -
V gene: TRBV7-2
CDR3 DNA: TGTGCCAGCAGCCTTTCCGGGACAATGAACACCGGGGAGCTGTTTTTT
CDR3 protein: CASSLSGTMNTGELFF

D gene: -
J gene: TRBJ1-1
clone size: few
V gene: TRBV28
CDR3 DNA: TGTGCCAGCAGTTTTTCGACCCGTGGGACTGAAGCTTTCTTT
CDR3 protein: CASSFSTRGTEAFF

D gene: -
J gene: TRBJ1-2
clone size: few
V gene: TRBV5-1
CDR3 DNA: TGCGCCAGCAGCCCAGACACCGGGGAAGCCTATGGCTACACCTTC
CDR3 protein: CASSPDTGEAYGYTF

D gene: -
J gene: TRBJ1-2
clone size: -
V gene: TRBV14
CDR3 DNA: TGTGCCAGCAGCCATACGAGGTCCTATGGCTACACCTTC
CDR3 protein: CASSHTRSYGYTF

D gene: -
J gene: TRBJ2-5
clone size: -
V gene: TRBV5-1
CDR3 DNA: TGCGCCAGCAGCCTACAGTCGGCCCCTATACGGGACTTC
CDR3 protein: CASSLQSAPIRDF

D gene: -
J gene: TRBJ1-2
clone size: few
V gene: TRBV19
CDR3 DNA: TGTGCCAGTAGTACTAACAGCTATGGCTACACCTTC
CDR3 protein: CASSTNSYGYTF

D gene: -
J gene: TRBJ1-4
clone size: -
V gene: TRBV6-2/TRBV6-3
CDR3 DNA: TGTGCCAGCAGTTACTCGCTAGGGGATTTTGAAAAACTGTTTTTT
CDR3 protein: CASSYSLGDFEKLFF

D gene: -
J gene: TRBJ1-6
clone size: -
V gene: TRBV27
CDR3 DNA: TGTGCCAGCACCCACGGTGGGGCATATAATTCACCCCTCCACTTT
CDR3 protein: CASTHGGAYNSPLHF

D gene: TRBD1
J gene: TRBJ1-1
clone size: few
V gene: TRBV27
CDR3 DNA: TGTGCCAGCAGTCCGTACAGGGGTCTAACAGCTTTCTTT
CDR3 protein: CASSPYRGLTAFF

D gene: -
J gene: TRBJ1-1
clone size: -
V gene: TRBV28
CDR3 DNA: TGTGCCGGATGGGGTCCCGATCGGACAGCGGATACAGGATTGGGAGCTTTCTTT
CDR3 protein: CAGWGPDRTADTGLGAFF

D gene: -
J gene: TRBJ1-2
clone size: once
V gene: TRBV6-1
CDR3 DNA: TGTGCCAGCAGTGATCTTTCGGCACGTTCTGGCTACACCTTC
CDR3 protein: CASSDLSARSGYTF

D gene: -
J gene: TRBJ1-3
clone size: -
V gene: TRBV7-3
CDR3 DNA: TGTGCCAGCAGCTTAGGAGGGGGAAGCTCTGGAAACACCATATATTTT
CDR3 protein: CASSLGGGSSGNTIYF

D gene: TRBD2
J gene: TRBJ2-1
clone size: -
V gene: TRBV9
CDR3 DNA: TGTGCCAGCAGCGTGAGCGGGGACTACTACAATGAGCAGTTCTTC
CDR3 protein: CASSVSGDYYNEQFF

D gene: -
J gene: TRBJ2-5
clone size: few
V gene: TRBV7-9
CDR3 DNA: TGTGCCAGCACCAAAAGCGTAGGGGTACAAGAGACCCAGTACTTC
CDR3 protein: CASTKSVGVQETQYF

D gene: -
J gene: TRBJ1-3
clone size: once
V gene: TRBV28
CDR3 DNA: TGTGCCAGCAGCAGGGGTCCCGGAAACACCATATATTTT
CDR3 protein: CASSRGPGNTIYF

D gene: -
J gene: TRBJ2-5
clone size: -
V gene: TRBV19
CDR3 DNA: TGTGCCAGTAGACTTACTAGTAAGGAGACCCAGTACTTC
CDR3 protein: CASRLTSKETQYF

D gene: -
J gene: TRBJ2-3
clone size: -
V gene: TRBV19
CDR3 DNA: TGTGCCAGTAGTATTCCCCGGGGGCCCGGACCAGATACGCAGTATTTT
CDR3 protein: CASSIPRGPGPDTQYF

D gene: TRBD1
J gene: TRBJ1-4
clone size: -
V gene: TRBV19
CDR3 DNA: TGTGCCAGTAAAAAGCAGGGGGCCGGGGAAAAACTGTTTTTT
CDR3 protein: CASKKQGAGEKLFF

D gene: -
J gene: TRBJ2-1
clone size: -
V gene: TRBV18
CDR3 DNA: TGTGCCAGCTCAGCAAGCCCGGAAGTCAATGAGCAGTTCTTC
CDR3 protein: CASSASPEVNEQFF

D gene: TRBD1
J gene: TRBJ2-1
clone size: -
V gene: TRBV19
CDR3 DNA: TGTGCCAGTAGTATAAACAGGGGGCTGAGGGACAATGAGCAGTTCTTC
CDR3 protein: CASSINRGLRDNEQFF

D gene: -
J gene: TRBJ1-1
clone size: -
V gene: TRBV6-5
CDR3 DNA: TGTGCCAGCAGTTACGACCTTGGGACTGAAGCTTTCTTT
CDR3 protein: CASSYDLGTEAFF

D gene: -
J gene: TRBJ1-4
clone size: once
V gene: TRBV5-1
CDR3 DNA: TGCGCCAGCAGCTCCCGGGGAGGAGGGGATGAAAAACTGTTTTTT
CDR3 protein: CASSSRGGGDEKLFF

D gene: -
J gene: TRBJ1-6
clone size: once
V gene: TRBV6-6
CDR3 DNA: TGTGCCAGCAGTCTCTACAGGGAGCATAATTCACCCCTCCACTTT
CDR3 protein: CASSLYREHNSPLHF

D gene: -
J gene: TRBJ2-5
clone size: -
V gene: TRBV29-1
CDR3 DNA: TGCAGCGTTGAACGCTTAGGGCTGGGGGAGACCCAGTACTTC
CDR3 protein: CSVERLGLGETQYF

D gene: TRBD1
J gene: TRBJ1-2
clone size: -
V gene: TRBV6-5
CDR3 DNA: TGTGCCAGCAAACGGGACAGTCTAATGGGCTACACCTTC
CDR3 protein: CASKRDSLMGYTF

D gene: TRBD1
J gene: TRBJ1-2
clone size: -
V gene: TRBV3-1/TRBV3-2
CDR3 DNA: TGTGCCAGCAGCGACTCCGGGACAGGGGGCGTTGGCTACACCTTC
CDR3 protein: CASSDSGTGGVGYTF

D gene: TRBD1
J gene: TRBJ1-2
clone size: -
V gene: TRBV12-3/TRBV12-4
CDR3 DNA: TGTGCCAGCAGTTTTGGGACAGCCTATGGCTACACCTTC
CDR3 protein: CASSFGTAYGYTF

D gene: TRBD2
J gene: TRBJ2-5
clone size: -
V gene: TRBV7-9
CDR3 DNA: TGTGCCAGCAGCCCGGGACTAGCGGCTAAATCCACTGGCGCCCAGTACTTC
CDR3 protein: CASSPGLAAKSTGAQYF

D gene: TRBD1
J gene: TRBJ1-5
clone size: once
V gene: TRBV14
CDR3 DNA: TGTGCCAGCAGCCAAGATCATGCCGGGACAGGGGGCGGCTTGGATAGCAATCAGCCCCAGCATTTT
CDR3 protein: CASSQDHAGTGGGLDSNQPQHF

D gene: TRBD1
J gene: TRBJ1-6
clone size: -
V gene: TRBV24-1
CDR3 DNA: TGTGCCACCACCCCTCGGGACAGTTCGAGCTCCTATAATTCACCCCTCCACTTT
CDR3 protein: CATTPRDSSSSYNSPLHF

D gene: -
J gene: TRBJ2-4
clone size: once
V gene: TRBV4-1
CDR3 DNA: TGCGCCAGCAGCCAAGAATGGACCCAAAACATTCAGTACTTC
CDR3 protein: CASSQEWTQNIQYF

D gene: -
J gene: TRBJ1-2
clone size: once
V gene: TRBV12-3/TRBV12-4
CDR3 DNA: TGTGCCACCTCCCCAGGGCCGGGTGGCTACACCTTC
CDR3 protein: CATSPGPGGYTF

D gene: TRBD1
J gene: TRBJ2-2
clone size: -
V gene: TRBV30
CDR3 DNA: TGTGCCTGGATCCCTCCGGGACAGGGTTTTACCGGGGAGCTGTTTTTT
CDR3 protein: CAWIPPGQGFTGELFF

D gene: -
J gene: TRBJ1-1
clone size: few
V gene: TRBV9
CDR3 DNA: TGTGCCAGCAGCCCCCGGACAACGGGGAACACTGAAGCTTTCTTT
CDR3 protein: CASSPRTTGNTEAFF

D gene: TRBD1
J gene: TRBJ1-1
clone size: -
V gene: TRBV29-1
CDR3 DNA: TGCAGCGTTTCACAGGGGGCCCCCACTGAAGCTTTCTTT
CDR3 protein: CSVSQGAPTEAFF

D gene: TRBD2
J gene: TRBJ2-5
clone size: -
V gene: TRBV6-4
CDR3 DNA: TGTGCCAGCAGCCCTCAATTCACTAGCGGGGGTTCCCCCCAGTACTTC
CDR3 protein: CASSPQFTSGGSPQYF